This is a list of T cell receptor beta chains from one sample in a study of shared clonotypes between healthy human individuals. The assay was immunoSEQ multiplex PCR, and TCRdb's table has in-frame clones only and misses some. Found here are 800,000 to 1,200,000 clones, about 84% of them singletons; the top ten hold approximately 0.5%. Sequenced: memory CD4+ T cells from PBMCs. The receptors derive from a man younger than 35 in good health. Some clones in this sample may be carry-over from other donors' samples. CDR3s leave out the opening cysteine and the closing phenylalanine or tryptophan. D genes are given only for firm matches. Expanded clones get a size class; other rows say once, few or many, or leave the size out.

V gene	D gene	J gene	clone size	CDR3 protein
TRBV30	NA	TRBJ1-6	NA	AWTRTLKGNSPLH
TRBV14	NA	TRBJ2-5	NA	ASSPSQLGETQY
TRBV28	NA	TRBJ2-5	NA	ASRFGGTPGTQY
TRBV4-1	TRBD1	TRBJ1-1	few	ASSLGQGNTEAF
TRBV27	NA	TRBJ2-7	NA	ASRLLGEQY
TRBV19	TRBD1	TRBJ1-1	NA	ASRLTGTNTEAF
TRBV6-5	TRBD2	TRBJ2-5	NA	ASSLGTSGKETQY
TRBV6-5	NA	TRBJ2-2	NA	ASSYSRESPGELF
TRBV28	NA	TRBJ2-7	NA	ASSLAGTRGPEQY
TRBV2	TRBD1	TRBJ2-5	NA	ASSGGTEETQY
TRBV6-1	NA	TRBJ2-1	NA	ASISDGYNEQF
TRBV5-1	NA	TRBJ2-1	NA	ASSLVSRDDYNEQF
TRBV29-1	NA	TRBJ2-2	many	SVVQDANTGELF
TRBV9	NA	TRBJ1-4	NA	ASSVNPRGEKLF
TRBV6-5	TRBD1	TRBJ2-7	NA	ASRDRDLKY
TRBV5-8	NA	TRBJ1-1	NA	ASSFDRLNTEAF
TRBV28	NA	TRBJ1-5	NA	ASSFTGSNQPQH
TRBV5-1	NA	TRBJ1-1	few	ASSLEGWMNTEAF
TRBV27	TRBD1	TRBJ2-7	NA	ASSPRTGAPVEQY
TRBV2	NA	TRBJ2-2	NA	ASIAGVDTGELF
TRBV9	NA	TRBJ1-3	NA	ASSVSPGASGNTIY
TRBV7-6	NA	TRBJ2-5	once	ASSLAVHQETQY
TRBV5-1	NA	TRBJ2-1	few	ASSLLNSGDGQF